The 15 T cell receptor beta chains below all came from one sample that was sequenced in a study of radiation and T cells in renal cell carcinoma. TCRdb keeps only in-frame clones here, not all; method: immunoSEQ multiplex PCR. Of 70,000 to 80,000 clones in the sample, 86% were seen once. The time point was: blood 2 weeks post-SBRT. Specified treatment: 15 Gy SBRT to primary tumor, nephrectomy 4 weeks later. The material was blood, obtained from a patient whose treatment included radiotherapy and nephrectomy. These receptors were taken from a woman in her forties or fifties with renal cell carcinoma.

The CDR3 reads CASSPRSLGADTEAFF. The CDR3, as DNA: TGTGCCAGCTCACCACGGAGTCTGGGGGCGGACACTGAAGCTTTCTTT. V is TRBV18 and J is TRBJ1-1, with D tentatively TRBD1 (6 bases). Germline CDR1 reads KGHSH; CDR2 reads LQKENI. V shed 1 base and J shed 3 bases, with 15 bases lying between them. The CDR3 runs to 16 residues.

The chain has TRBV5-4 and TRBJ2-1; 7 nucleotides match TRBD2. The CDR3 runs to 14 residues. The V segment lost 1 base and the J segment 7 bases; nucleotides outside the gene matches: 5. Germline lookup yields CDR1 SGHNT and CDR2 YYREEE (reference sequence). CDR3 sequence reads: CASSLIAGRNEQFF. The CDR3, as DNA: TGTGCCAGCAGCTTGATAGCGGGTAGGAATGAGCAGTTCTTC.

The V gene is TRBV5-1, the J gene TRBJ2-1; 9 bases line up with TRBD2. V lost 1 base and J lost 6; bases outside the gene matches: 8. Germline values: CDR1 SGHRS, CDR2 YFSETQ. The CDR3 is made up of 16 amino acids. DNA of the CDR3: TGCGCCAGCAGCTTGATTAGCGGGAGCGGTGGCAATGAGCAGTTCTTC. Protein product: CASSLISGSGGNEQFF.

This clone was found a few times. CDR3 amino acids: CSVEPRLSGTEAFF. CDR3 nucleotides: TGCAGCGTTGAGCCCCGACTGTCGGGGACTGAAGCTTTCTTT. This chain joins TRBV29-1 and TRBJ1-1; D unclear. Germline lookup yields CDR1 SQVTM and CDR2 ANQGSEA. CDR3 length equals 14 residues. V lost 3 bases, J lost 5 bases, and 16 bases lay in between.

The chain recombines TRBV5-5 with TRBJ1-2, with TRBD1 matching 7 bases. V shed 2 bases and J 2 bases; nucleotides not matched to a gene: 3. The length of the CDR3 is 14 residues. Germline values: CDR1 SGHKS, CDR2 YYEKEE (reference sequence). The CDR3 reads CASSFGQENYGYTF. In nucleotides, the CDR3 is TGTGCCAGCAGCTTTGGACAGGAAAACTATGGCTACACCTTC.

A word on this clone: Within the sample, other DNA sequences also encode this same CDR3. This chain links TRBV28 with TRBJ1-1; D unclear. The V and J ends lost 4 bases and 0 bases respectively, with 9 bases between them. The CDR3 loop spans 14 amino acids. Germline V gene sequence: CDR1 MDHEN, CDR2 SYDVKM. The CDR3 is CASSSLRLNTEAFF. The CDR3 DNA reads TGTGCCAGCAGTTCCCTTCGACTGAACACTGAAGCTTTCTTT.

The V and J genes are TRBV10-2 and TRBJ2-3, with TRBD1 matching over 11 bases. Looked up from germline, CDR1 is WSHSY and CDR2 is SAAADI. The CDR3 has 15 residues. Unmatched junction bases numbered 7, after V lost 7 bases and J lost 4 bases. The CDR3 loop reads CASKEGTGGPDTQYF. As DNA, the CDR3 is TGCGCCAGCAAAGAAGGGACAGGGGGGCCAGATACGCAGTATTTT.

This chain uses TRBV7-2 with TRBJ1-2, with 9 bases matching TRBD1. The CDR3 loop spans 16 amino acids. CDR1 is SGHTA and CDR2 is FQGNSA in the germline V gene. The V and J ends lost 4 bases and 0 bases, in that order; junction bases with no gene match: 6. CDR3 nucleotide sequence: TGTGCCAGCAGCTATTCCGGGACAGGGTCTAACTATGGCTACACCTTC. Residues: CASSYSGTGSNYGYTF.

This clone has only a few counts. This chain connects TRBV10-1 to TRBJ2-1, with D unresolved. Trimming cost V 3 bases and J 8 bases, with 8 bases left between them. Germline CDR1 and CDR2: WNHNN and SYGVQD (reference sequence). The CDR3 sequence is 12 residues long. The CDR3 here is CASSDASDEQFF. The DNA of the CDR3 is TGCGCCAGCAGTGACGCCAGCGATGAGCAGTTCTTC.

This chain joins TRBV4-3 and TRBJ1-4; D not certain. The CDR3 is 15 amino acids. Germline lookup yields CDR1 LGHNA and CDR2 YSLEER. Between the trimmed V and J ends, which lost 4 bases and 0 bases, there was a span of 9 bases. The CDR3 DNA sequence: TGCGCCAGCAGCCTCTGGAGCGCAACTAATGAAAAACTGTTTTTT. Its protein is CASSLWSATNEKLFF.

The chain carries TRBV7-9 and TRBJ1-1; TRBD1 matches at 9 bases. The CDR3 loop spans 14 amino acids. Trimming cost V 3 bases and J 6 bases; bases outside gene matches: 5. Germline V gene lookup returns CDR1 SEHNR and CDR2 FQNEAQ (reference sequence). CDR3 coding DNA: TGTGCCAGCAGCTTCCTGACAGGGGGGCCTGAAGCTTTCTTT. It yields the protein CASSFLTGGPEAFF.

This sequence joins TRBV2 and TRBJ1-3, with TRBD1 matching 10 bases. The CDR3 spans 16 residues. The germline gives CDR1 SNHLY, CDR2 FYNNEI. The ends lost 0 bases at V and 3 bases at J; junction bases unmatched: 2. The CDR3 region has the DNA TGTGCCAGCAGTGAAGCCCGGGACAGGGGTGGAAACACCATATATTTT. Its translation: CASSEARDRGGNTIYF.

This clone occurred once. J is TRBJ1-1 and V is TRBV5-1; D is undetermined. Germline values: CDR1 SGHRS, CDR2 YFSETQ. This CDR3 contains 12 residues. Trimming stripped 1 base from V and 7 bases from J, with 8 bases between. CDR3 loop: CASSLLGNEAFF. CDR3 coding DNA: TGCGCCAGCAGCTTGCTCGGCAATGAAGCTTTCTTT.

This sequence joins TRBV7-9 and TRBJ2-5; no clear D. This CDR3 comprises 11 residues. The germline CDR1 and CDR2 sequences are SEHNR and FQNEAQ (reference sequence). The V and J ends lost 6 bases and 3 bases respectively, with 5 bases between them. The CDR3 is CASRAEETQYF. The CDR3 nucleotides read TGTGCCAGCAGGGCTGAAGAGACCCAGTACTTC.

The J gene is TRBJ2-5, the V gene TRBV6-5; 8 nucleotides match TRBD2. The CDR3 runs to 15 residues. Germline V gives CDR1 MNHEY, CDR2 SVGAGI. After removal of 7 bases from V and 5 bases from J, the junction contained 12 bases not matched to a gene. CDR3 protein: CASTFLTGGGETQYF. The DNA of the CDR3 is TGTGCCAGCACCTTTCTGACGGGAGGGGGGGAGACCCAGTACTTC.